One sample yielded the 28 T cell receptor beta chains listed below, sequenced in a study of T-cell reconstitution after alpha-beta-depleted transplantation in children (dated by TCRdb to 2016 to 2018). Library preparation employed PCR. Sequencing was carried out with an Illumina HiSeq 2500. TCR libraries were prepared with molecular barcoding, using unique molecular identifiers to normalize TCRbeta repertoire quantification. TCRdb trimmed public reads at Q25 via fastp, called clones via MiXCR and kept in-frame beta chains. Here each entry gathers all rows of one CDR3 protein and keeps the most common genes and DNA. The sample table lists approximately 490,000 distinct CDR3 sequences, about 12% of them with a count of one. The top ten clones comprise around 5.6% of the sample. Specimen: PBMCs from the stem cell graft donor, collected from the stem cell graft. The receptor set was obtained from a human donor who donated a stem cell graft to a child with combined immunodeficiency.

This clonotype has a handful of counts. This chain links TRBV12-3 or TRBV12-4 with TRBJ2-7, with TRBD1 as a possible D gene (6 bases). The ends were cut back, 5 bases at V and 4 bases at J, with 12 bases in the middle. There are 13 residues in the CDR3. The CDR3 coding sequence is TGTGCCAGCAGTGACAGGTACGAGTACGAGCAGTACTTC. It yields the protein CASSDRYEYEQYF.

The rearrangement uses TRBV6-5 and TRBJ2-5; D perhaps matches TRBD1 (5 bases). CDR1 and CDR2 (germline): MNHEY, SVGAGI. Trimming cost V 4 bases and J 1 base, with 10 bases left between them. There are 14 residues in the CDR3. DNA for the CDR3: TGTGCCAGCAGTTCCAGACAGTCCCAAGAGACCCAGTACTTC. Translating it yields CASSSRQSQETQYF.

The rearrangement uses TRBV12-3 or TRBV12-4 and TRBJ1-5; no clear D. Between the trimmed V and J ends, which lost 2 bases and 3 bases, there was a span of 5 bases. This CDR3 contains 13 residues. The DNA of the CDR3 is TGTGCCAGCAGTTTAAACACCAATCAGCCCCAGCATTTT. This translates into CASSLNTNQPQHF.

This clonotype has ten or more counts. The CDR3 protein is CASSSTTGQSYEKLFF. Here the CDR3 DNA reads TGTGCCAGCAGCTCCACGACGGGACAGTCTTATGAAAAACTGTTTTTT. The V call is TRBV7-2, the J call TRBJ1-4, with TRBD1 matching 7 bases. The germline CDR1 and CDR2 sequences are SGHTA and FQGNSA. The CDR3 length is 16 residues. The ends lost 4 bases at V and 6 bases at J; junction bases unmatched: 11.

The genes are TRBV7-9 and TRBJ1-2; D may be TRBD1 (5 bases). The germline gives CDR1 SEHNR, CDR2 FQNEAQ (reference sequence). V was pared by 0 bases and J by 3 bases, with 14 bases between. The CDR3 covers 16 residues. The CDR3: CASSLASRDFDYGYTF. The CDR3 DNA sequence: TGTGCCAGCAGCTTAGCAAGCAGGGACTTTGACTATGGCTACACCTTC.

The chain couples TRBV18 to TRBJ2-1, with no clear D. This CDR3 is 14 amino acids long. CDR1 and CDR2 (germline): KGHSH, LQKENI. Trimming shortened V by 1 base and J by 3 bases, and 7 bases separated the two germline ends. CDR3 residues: CASSPRGYYNEQFF. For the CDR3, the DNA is TGTGCCAGCTCACCACGGGGTTACTACAATGAGCAGTTCTTC. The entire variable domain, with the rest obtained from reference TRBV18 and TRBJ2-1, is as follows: NAGVMQNPRHLVRRRGQEARLRCSPMKGHSHVYWYRQLPEEGLKFMVYLQKENIIDESGMPKERFSAEFPKEGPSILRIQQVVRGDSAAYFCASSPRGYYNEQFFGPGTRLTVL.

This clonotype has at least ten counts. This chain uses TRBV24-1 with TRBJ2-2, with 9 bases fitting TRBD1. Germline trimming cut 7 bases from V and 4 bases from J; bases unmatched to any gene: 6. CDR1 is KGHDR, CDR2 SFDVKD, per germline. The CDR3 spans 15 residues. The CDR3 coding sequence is TGTGCCACCAGACCGGGACAGGGAAGCACCGGGGAGCTGTTTTTT. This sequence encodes CATRPGQGSTGELFF.

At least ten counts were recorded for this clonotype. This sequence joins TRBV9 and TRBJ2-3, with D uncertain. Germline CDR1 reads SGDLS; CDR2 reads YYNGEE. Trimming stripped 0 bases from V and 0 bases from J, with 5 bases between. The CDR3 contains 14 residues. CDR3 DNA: TGTGCCAGCAGCGTAGGTTCTAGCACAGATACGCAGTATTTT. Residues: CASSVGSSTDTQYF.

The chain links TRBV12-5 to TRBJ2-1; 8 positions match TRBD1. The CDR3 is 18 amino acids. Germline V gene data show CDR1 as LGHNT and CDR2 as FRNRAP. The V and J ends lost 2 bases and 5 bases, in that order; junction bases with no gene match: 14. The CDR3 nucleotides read TGTGCTAGTGGTTTGTCGACGTTGGACGGGGGACAGGACAATGAGCAGTTCTTC. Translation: CASGLSTLDGGQDNEQFF.

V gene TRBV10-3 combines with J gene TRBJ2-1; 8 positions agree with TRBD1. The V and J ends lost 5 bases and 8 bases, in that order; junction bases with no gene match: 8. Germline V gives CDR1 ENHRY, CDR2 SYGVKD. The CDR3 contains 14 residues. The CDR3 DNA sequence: TGTGCCATCAGTCCAGGGGGCCGCTGGGATGAGCAGTTCTTC. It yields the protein CAISPGGRWDEQFF.

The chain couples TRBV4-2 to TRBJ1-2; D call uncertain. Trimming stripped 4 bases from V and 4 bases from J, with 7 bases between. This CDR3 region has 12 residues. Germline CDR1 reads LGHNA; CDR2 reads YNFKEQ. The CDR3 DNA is TGTGCCAGCAGCCCCTTTAGCTATGGCTACACCTTC. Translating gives CASSPFSYGYTF.

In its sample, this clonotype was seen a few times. CDR3 sequence reads: CASSPFGAGEQYF. In nucleotides, the CDR3 is TGTGCCAGCAGTCCCTTTGGGGCGGGGGAGCAGTACTTC. The chain combines TRBV27 with TRBJ2-7; a weak D match, TRBD2 (6 bases). V gave up 5 bases and J gave up 7 bases, with 15 bases separating them. The CDR3 has 13 residues. Per germline, CDR1 MNHEY and CDR2 SMNVEV (reference sequence).

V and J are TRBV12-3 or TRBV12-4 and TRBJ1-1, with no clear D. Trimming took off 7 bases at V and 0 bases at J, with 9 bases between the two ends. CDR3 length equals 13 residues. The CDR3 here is CASNRGVNTEAFF. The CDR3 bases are TGTGCCAGCAACCGTGGGGTGAACACTGAAGCTTTCTTT.

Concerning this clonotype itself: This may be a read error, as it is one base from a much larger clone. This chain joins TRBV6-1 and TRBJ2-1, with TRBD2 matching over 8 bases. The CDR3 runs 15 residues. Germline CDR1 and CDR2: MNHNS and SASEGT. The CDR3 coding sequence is TGTGCCAACGAAGCGGGAGCTAATTTATACAATGAGCGGTTCTTC. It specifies CANEAGANLYNERFF.

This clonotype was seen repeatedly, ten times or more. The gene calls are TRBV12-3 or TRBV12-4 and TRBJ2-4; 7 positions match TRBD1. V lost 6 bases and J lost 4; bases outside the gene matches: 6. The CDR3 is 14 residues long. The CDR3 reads CASSPPGQKNIQYF. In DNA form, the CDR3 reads TGTGCCAGCAGCCCTCCGGGACAGAAAAACATTCAGTACTTC.

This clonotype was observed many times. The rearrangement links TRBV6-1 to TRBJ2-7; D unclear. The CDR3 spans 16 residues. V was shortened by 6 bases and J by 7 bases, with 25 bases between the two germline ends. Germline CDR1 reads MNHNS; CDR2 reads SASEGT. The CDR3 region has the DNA TGTGCCAGCAGCCAGACCTTCTCCATACCTATGAGGGAGCAGTACTTC. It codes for CASSQTFSIPMREQYF.

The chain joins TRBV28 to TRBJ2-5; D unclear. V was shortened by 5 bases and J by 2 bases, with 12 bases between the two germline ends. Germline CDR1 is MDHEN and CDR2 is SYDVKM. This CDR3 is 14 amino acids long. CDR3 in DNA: TGTGCCAGCAGTAACCGACAATCACAAGAGACCCAGTACTTC. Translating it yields CASSNRQSQETQYF.

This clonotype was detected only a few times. DNA of the CDR3: TGTGCCAGCAGCCTCAACGGACGGTCCACAGATACGCAGTATTTT. It codes for CASSLNGRSTDTQYF. The chain has TRBV12-3 or TRBV12-4 and TRBJ2-3; D unclear. V was shortened by 6 bases and J by 2 bases, with 15 bases between the two germline ends. This CDR3 is 15 amino acids long.

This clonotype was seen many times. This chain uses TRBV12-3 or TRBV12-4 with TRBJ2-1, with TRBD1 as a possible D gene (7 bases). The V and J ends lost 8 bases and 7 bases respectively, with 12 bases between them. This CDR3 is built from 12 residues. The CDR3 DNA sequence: TGTGCCAGCTCCCAGGGGGGTAATGAGCAGTTCTTC. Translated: CASSQGGNEQFF.

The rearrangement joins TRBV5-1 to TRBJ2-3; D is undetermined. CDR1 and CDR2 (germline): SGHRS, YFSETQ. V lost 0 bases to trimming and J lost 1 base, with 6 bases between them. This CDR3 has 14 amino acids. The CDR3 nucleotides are TGCGCCAGCAGCTTGGTGTCCGGCACAGATACGCAGTATTTT. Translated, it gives CASSLVSGTDTQYF.

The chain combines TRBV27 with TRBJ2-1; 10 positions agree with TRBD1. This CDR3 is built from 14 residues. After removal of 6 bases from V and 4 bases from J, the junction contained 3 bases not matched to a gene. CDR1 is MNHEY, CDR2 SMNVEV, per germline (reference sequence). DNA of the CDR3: TGTGCCAGCAGACGGGACAGGGGATACAATGAGCAGTTCTTC. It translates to CASRRDRGYNEQFF.

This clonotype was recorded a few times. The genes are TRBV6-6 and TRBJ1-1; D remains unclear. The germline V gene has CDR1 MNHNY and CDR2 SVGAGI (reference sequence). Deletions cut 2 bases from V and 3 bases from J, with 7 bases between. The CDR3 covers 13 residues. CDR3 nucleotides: TGTGCCAGCAGTTACAGGCCACACACTGAAGCTTTCTTT. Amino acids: CASSYRPHTEAFF.

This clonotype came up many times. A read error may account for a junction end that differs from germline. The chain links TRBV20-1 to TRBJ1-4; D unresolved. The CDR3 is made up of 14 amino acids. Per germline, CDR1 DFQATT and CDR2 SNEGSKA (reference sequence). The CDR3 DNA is TGCAGTGCAAGAGACACATCAACTAATGAAAAACTGTTTTTT. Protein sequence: CSARDTSTNEKLFF.

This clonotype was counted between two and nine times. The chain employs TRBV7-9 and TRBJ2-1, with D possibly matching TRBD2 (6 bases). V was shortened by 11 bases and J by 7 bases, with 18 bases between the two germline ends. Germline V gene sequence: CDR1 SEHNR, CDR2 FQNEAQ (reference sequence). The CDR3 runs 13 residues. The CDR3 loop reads CAVGTRGTNEQFF. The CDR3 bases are TGTGCCGTTGGGACTCGGGGTACAAATGAGCAGTTCTTC. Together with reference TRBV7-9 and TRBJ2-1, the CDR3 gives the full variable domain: DTGVSQNPRHKITKRGQNVTFRCDPISEHNRLYWYRQTLGQGPEFLTYFQNEAQLEKSRLLSDRFSAERPKGSFSTLEIQRTEQGDSAMYLCAVGTRGTNEQFFGPGTRLTVL.

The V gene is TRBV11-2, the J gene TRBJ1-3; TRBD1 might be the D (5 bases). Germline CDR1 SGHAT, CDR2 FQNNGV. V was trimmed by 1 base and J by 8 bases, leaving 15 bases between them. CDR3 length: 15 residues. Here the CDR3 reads CASSLVAGVVDTIYF. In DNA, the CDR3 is TGTGCCAGCAGCTTAGTAGCGGGGGTCGTGGACACCATATATTTT.

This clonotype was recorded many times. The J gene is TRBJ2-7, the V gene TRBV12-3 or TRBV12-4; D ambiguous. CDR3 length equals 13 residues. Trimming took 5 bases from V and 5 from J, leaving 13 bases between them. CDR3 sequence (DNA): TGTGCCAGCAGTCCAAGAACCAAGCACGAGCAGTACTTC. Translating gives CASSPRTKHEQYF.

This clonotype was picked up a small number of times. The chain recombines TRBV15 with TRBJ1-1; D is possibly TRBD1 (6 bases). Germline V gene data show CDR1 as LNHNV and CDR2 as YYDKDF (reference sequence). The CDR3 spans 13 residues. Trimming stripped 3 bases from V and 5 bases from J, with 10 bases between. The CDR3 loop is CATSRRGATEAFF. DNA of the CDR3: TGTGCCACCAGCAGGAGGGGGGCAACTGAAGCTTTCTTT.

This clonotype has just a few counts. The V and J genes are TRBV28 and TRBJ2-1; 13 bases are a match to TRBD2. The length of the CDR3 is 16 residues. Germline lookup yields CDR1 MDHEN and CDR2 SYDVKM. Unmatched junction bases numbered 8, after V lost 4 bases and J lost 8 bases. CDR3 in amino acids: CASSSPTSGGVDEQFF. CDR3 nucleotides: TGTGCCAGCAGTTCTCCCACTAGCGGGGGGGTTGATGAGCAGTTCTTC.